The source of this T cell receptor beta chain is a study of multiple sclerosis patients with progressive multifocal leukoencephalopathy. The protocol was immunoSEQ multiplex PCR, while the TCRdb copy is restricted to in-frame clones and leaves out a portion. Of more than 30,000 clones in the sample, about 91% were seen once. The sample's time point: before natalizumab initiation. The germline gives CDR1 ENHRY, CDR2 SYGVKD. The CDR3 length is 15 residues. The V and J ends lost 6 bases and 1 base, in that order; junction bases with no gene match: 8. Sequencing input: PBMCs. The TCR was taken from a man aged 25 to 40 with multiple sclerosis. The rearrangement uses TRBV10-3 and TRBJ1-1, with 7 bases fitting TRBD1. The CDR3: CAISDPRTGNTEAFF. The CDR3 nucleotides are TGTGCCATCAGCGACCCCAGGACAGGGAACACTGAAGCTTTCTTT.